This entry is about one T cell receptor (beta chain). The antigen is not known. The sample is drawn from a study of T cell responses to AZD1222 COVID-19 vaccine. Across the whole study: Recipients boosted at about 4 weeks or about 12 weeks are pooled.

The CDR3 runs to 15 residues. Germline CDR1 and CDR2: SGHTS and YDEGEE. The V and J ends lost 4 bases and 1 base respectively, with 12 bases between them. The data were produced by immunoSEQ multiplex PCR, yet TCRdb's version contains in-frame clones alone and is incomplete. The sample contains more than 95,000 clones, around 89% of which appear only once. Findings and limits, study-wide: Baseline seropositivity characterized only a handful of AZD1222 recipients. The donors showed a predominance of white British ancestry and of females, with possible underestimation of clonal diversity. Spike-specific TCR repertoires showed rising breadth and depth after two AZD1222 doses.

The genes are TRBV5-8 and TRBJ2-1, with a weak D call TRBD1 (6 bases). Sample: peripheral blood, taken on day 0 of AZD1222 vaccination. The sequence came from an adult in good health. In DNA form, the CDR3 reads TGTGCCAGCAGCGATGGACAGACGTCCTACAATGAGCAGTTCTTC. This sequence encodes CASSDGQTSYNEQFF. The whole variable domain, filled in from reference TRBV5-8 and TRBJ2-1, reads EAGVTQSPTHLIKTRGQQATLRCSPISGHTSVYWYQQALGLGLQFLLWYDEGEERNRGNFPPRFSGRQFPNYSSELNVNALELEDSALYLCASSDGQTSYNEQFFGPGTRLTVL.